The 23 T cell receptor beta chains below all came from one sample that was sequenced in a study of early T cells in non-severe SARS-CoV-2 infection. One entry per CDR3 protein results from TCRdb running MiXCR on the 5' RACE reads. This sample yields roughly 97,000 distinct CDR3 sequences, of which roughly 9.6% are seen a single time; roughly 4.5% belongs to the top ten. The specimen was whole blood, collected at baseline. These receptors were obtained from an adult who was a healthcare worker with PCR-confirmed SARS-CoV-2 infection or an uninfected control (not recorded which).

This clonotype occurred a few times. The V and J genes are TRBV10-2 and TRBJ1-4, with D hard to call. Per the germline V gene, CDR1 is WSHSY and CDR2 is SAAADI. The CDR3 spans 15 residues. The germline V and J ends were trimmed by 7 bases and 6 bases, with 18 bases remaining between them. CDR3 protein: CASIPTFGEDEKLFF. The CDR3 bases are TGCGCCAGCATACCGACCTTCGGGGAGGATGAAAAACTGTTTTTT.

This clonotype was counted at least ten times. V gene TRBV2 combines with J gene TRBJ2-3; perhaps TRBD1 as D (6 bases). The CDR3 totals 14 residues. Per germline, CDR1 SNHLY and CDR2 FYNNEI. V was clipped by 4 bases and J by 0 bases, with 8 bases between them. The CDR3 protein is CASSGTASTDTQYF. CDR3 bases: TGTGCCAGCAGTGGGACAGCCAGCACAGATACGCAGTATTTT.

This clonotype occurred many times. J is TRBJ2-7 and V is TRBV11-2, with 10 nucleotides matching TRBD1. J gave up 4 bases and V 4 bases, and 7 bases lay outside the gene matches. The CDR3 length is 15 residues. Germline loops: CDR1 SGHAT, CDR2 FQNNGV. The CDR3 here is CASSSPGQGGYEQYF. For the CDR3, the DNA is TGTGCCAGCAGCTCTCCAGGACAGGGGGGTTACGAGCAGTACTTC.

This clonotype occurred a few times. The rearrangement joins TRBV12-5 to TRBJ2-7; D not certain. CDR3 length equals 13 residues. V shed 2 bases and J shed 4 bases, with 9 bases lying between them. CDR1 and CDR2 (germline): LGHNT, FRNRAP. The CDR3 is CASGLFGSYEQYF. The CDR3 DNA follows: TGTGCTAGTGGTTTGTTCGGTAGTTACGAGCAGTACTTC. Looking up the rest from reference TRBV12-5 and TRBJ2-7 gives the full variable domain: DARVTQTPRHKVTEMGQEVTMRCQPILGHNTVFWYRQTMMQGLELLAYFRNRAPLDDSGMPKDRFSAEMPDATLATLKIQPSEPRDSAVYFCASGLFGSYEQYFGPGTRLTVT.

This rearrangement joins TRBV27 to TRBJ2-1; D is uncertain. The CDR3 totals 15 residues. The germline V and J ends were trimmed by 4 bases and 0 bases, with 10 bases remaining between them. Germline lookup yields CDR1 MNHEY and CDR2 SMNVEV (reference sequence). CDR3 nucleotides: TGTGCCAGCAGTTCCCGGGCCACCTCCTACAATGAGCAGTTCTTC. Protein product: CASSSRATSYNEQFF.

A word on this clonotype: This may be a read error, as it is one base from a much larger clone. The chain joins TRBV10-3 to TRBJ2-7; the match to TRBD1 covers 9 bases. Germline values: CDR1 ENHRY, CDR2 SYGVKD. V lost 0 bases to trimming and J lost 5 bases; unmatched junction nucleotides: 11. The CDR3 is made up of 17 amino acids. As DNA, the CDR3 is TGTGCCATCAGTGAGTCGACGATTACAGGGGGCGGGCACGAGCAGTACTTC. It codes for CAISESTITGGGHEQYF.

This clonotype appeared a few times. CDR3 bases: TGCGCCAGCAGCTCGGGACCGGGGAACACCGGGGAGCTGTTTTTT. Residues: CASSSGPGNTGELFF. The rearrangement joins TRBV5-1 to TRBJ2-2; D could derive from TRBD1 or TRBD2 (5 bases each). CDR3 length: 15 amino acids. With 3 bases removed from V and 1 base from J, the gap between germline ends came to 10 bases. CDR1 is SGHRS and CDR2 is YFSETQ in the germline V gene.

The V gene is TRBV7-9, the J gene TRBJ1-2; D gene ambiguous. The V gene's germline CDR1 is SEHNR and CDR2 FQNEAQ (reference sequence). The V end was cut by 4 bases, the J end by 2 bases, with 14 bases between. The CDR3 is 15 amino acids. The CDR3 region is CASSSLETENYGYTF. The CDR3 DNA is TGTGCCAGCAGCTCCCTGGAAACGGAAAACTATGGCTACACCTTC.

This clonotype was recorded a few times. The V gene is TRBV4-2, the J gene TRBJ2-2, with 11 bases identical to TRBD2. Germline trimming cut 1 base from V and 6 bases from J; bases unmatched to any gene: 22. In germline, CDR1 is LGHNA, CDR2 YNFKEQ. The CDR3 length is 22 residues. CDR3 sequence: CASSQGEVYPGLAALLAGELFF. In DNA, the CDR3 is TGTGCCAGCAGCCAAGGGGAGGTGTACCCGGGACTAGCGGCCCTTCTCGCCGGGGAGCTGTTTTTT.

The CDR3 is CASSLVISGQETQYF. The DNA of the CDR3 is TGTGCCAGCAGCTTGGTCATTAGCGGCCAAGAGACCCAGTACTTC. The gene calls are TRBV5-6 and TRBJ2-5; a possible D gene is TRBD2 (6 bases). CDR1 SGHDT and CDR2 YYEEEE come from the germline V gene. There are 15 residues in the CDR3. The V and J ends lost 0 bases and 1 base respectively, with 10 bases between them. The full variable domain, in which reference TRBV5-6 and TRBJ2-5 provide the parts outside the CDR3, is DAGVTQSPTHLIKTRGQQVTLRCSPKSGHDTVSWYQQALGQGPQFIFQYYEEEERQRGNFPDRFSGHQFPNYSSELNVNALLLGDSALYLCASSLVISGQETQYFGPGTRLLVL.

The J gene is TRBJ2-3, the V gene TRBV19; possible D gene TRBD2, 6 bases. Trimming stripped 6 bases from V and 5 bases from J, with 21 bases between. Germline lookup yields CDR1 LNHDA and CDR2 SQIVND (reference sequence). CDR3 size: 16 residues. The CDR3 loop reads CASSLTGEGLGDTQYF. For the CDR3, the DNA is TGTGCCAGTAGCTTGACGGGAGAGGGTTTGGGAGATACGCAGTATTTT.

The chain couples TRBV6-5 to TRBJ2-7, with D maybe TRBD2 (6 bases). The CDR3 covers 13 residues. The germline gives CDR1 MNHEY, CDR2 SVGAGI. Trimming pared 4 bases from V and 6 bases from J, leaving 13 bases between. CDR3 DNA sequence: TGTGCCAGCAGTTTGTTAGCGGCCGGCGAGCAGTACTTC. Protein sequence: CASSLLAAGEQYF.

This clonotype showed up many times. V and J are TRBV7-2 and TRBJ2-7, with D perhaps being TRBD1 or TRBD2 (6 bases each). Germline CDR1 and CDR2: SGHTA and FQGNSA. V dropped 2 bases and J dropped 1 base, with 12 bases sitting between them. This CDR3 region has 15 residues. CDR3 nucleotides: TGTGCCAGCAGCTTACGTGGGGGGCCATCCTACGAGCAGTACTTC. Translation: CASSLRGGPSYEQYF.

There are many counts of this clonotype. This chain uses TRBV6-6 with TRBJ2-7; no clear D gene. The germline CDR1 and CDR2 sequences are MNHNY and SVGAGI (reference sequence). The CDR3 contains 15 residues. V was pared by 1 base and J by 0 bases, with 10 bases between. CDR3 loop: CASSYLPESSYEQYF. CDR3 sequence (DNA): TGTGCCAGCAGTTACTTGCCAGAGAGCTCCTACGAGCAGTACTTC.

A few counts support this clonotype. The gene calls are TRBV20-1 and TRBJ2-7, with TRBD2 identical over 15 bases. V lost 3 bases, J lost 2 bases, and 8 bases stayed unmatched. The CDR3 runs 17 residues. The V gene's germline CDR1 is DFQATT and CDR2 SNEGSKA (reference sequence). The CDR3: CSASSEGLAGGTYEQYF. The CDR3 nucleotides are TGCAGTGCTAGCTCCGAGGGACTAGCGGGGGGCACCTACGAGCAGTACTTC.

The chain recombines TRBV5-4 with TRBJ2-7; possible D gene TRBD2, 5 bases. V shed 2 bases and J shed 5 bases, with 11 bases lying between them. The length of the CDR3 is 13 residues. Germline loops: CDR1 SGHNT, CDR2 YYREEE (reference sequence). In nucleotides, the CDR3 is TGTGCCAGCAGCTTTCGGGAAGCGGACGAGCAGTACTTC. This encodes CASSFREADEQYF.

The chain couples TRBV20-1 to TRBJ2-1, with unresolved D. Germline V gene data show CDR1 as DFQATT and CDR2 as SNEGSKA (reference sequence). V was pared by 4 bases and J by 1 base, with 17 bases between. CDR3 length: 16 residues. The CDR3 is CSATARSERSYNEQFF. CDR3 DNA: TGCAGTGCTACCGCTCGCAGCGAAAGATCCTACAATGAGCAGTTCTTC.

This clonotype occurred a few times. V gene TRBV25-1 combines with J gene TRBJ2-6, with D possibly TRBD2 on 5 matching bases. In germline, CDR1 is MGHDK, CDR2 SYGVNS. There are 17 residues in the CDR3. V lost 4 bases, J lost 0 bases, and 13 bases lay in between. The CDR3 protein is CASSGRAGYSGANVLTF. Here the CDR3 DNA reads TGTGCCAGCAGTGGTCGCGCGGGTTACTCTGGGGCCAACGTCCTGACTTTC.

This clonotype showed up just a few times. The chain couples TRBV1 to TRBJ2-7; TRBD1, the table's D call, lacks a check against the DNA. TRBV1 corresponds to a pseudogene. This CDR3 has 18 residues. The CDR3 sequence is CTSSQEPGDRGAPYEQYF. The CDR3 region has the DNA TGCACCAGCAGCCAAGAGCCCGGGGACAGGGGAGCCCCCTACGAGCAGTACTTC.

The rearrangement links TRBV6-5 to TRBJ2-1, with D possibly being TRBD1 (6 bases). Trimming cost V 6 bases and J 7 bases, with 19 bases left between them. Germline V lookup: CDR1 MNHEY, CDR2 SVGAGI. There are 15 residues in the CDR3. CDR3 residues: CASSSAGTLGNEQFF. As DNA, the CDR3 is TGTGCCAGCAGCTCCGCCGGGACATTAGGAAATGAGCAGTTCTTC.

This clonotype was seen more than once but under ten times. The genes are TRBV7-2 and TRBJ1-1; 7 positions agree with TRBD1. V was clipped by 5 bases and J by 1 base; unmatched bases: 4. The CDR3 totals 14 residues. CDR1 and CDR2 from the germline V gene are SGHTA and FQGNSA. CDR3 region: CASSPGTENTEAFF. In nucleotides, the CDR3 is TGTGCCAGCAGCCCGGGGACAGAGAACACTGAAGCTTTCTTT.

This clonotype was detected ten times or more. The chain employs TRBV18 and TRBJ2-5; no firm D call. V was clipped by 3 bases and J by 2 bases, with 13 bases between them. CDR1 is KGHSH and CDR2 is LQKENI in the germline V gene. The CDR3 consists of 15 residues. CDR3 coding DNA: TGTGCCAGCTCACCCTTCTCTCGCCGGCAAGAGACCCAGTACTTC. Encoded protein: CASSPFSRRQETQYF.

The chain recombines TRBV5-1 with TRBJ2-3; 10 bases map to TRBD2. The CDR3 is 14 residues long. Germline CDR1 is SGHRS and CDR2 is YFSETQ. Unmatched junction bases numbered 3, after V lost 5 bases and J lost 3 bases. The CDR3 loop reads CASSLGLATDTQYF. DNA for the CDR3: TGCGCCAGCAGTCTGGGACTAGCGACAGATACGCAGTATTTT.